The clone carrying this T cell receptor beta chain was observed many times. Losses at the gene ends were 6 bases for V and 7 bases for J; bases not matched to a gene: 13. This CDR3 has 15 residues. TCRdb reanalysed the RT-PCR reads using MiXCR and keeps one entry per CDR3 protein. The sample yields about 700,000 distinct CDR3 sequences, 14% seen once. This TCR derives from a female donor in good health, serving as a healthy control. Sequencing was carried out using memory CD4+ T cells from blood. The V gene is TRBV12-3 or TRBV12-4, the J gene TRBJ1-2; 8 bases match TRBD1. CDR3 nucleotide sequence: TGTGCCAGCAGCTCCACAGGGGGGGTTTTAGGTGGCTACACCTTC. As protein: CASSSTGGVLGGYTF.